Listed below are T cell receptor beta chains from one sample, sequenced in a study of T cells in Graves' hyperthyroidism and ophthalmopathy. TCRdb reprocessed the multiplex PCR reads with MiXCR, giving one entry per CDR3 protein. The table includes around 200,000 distinct CDR3 sequences, 15% to 20% detected once. Sample: blood. The receptors derive from a woman aged 45-60 years with Graves' hyperthyroidism. The CDR3 runs from the conserved cysteine through the conserved F or W. A D gene is named only where the DNA matches it firmly. The listing skips clone size in some rows; elsewhere it reads once, few, many or a size class.

j_gene	v_gene	d_gene	abundance	CDR3aa	CDR3nt
TRBJ1-1	TRBV2	.	many	CASRRAENTEAFF	TGTGCCAGCAGGAGGGCAGAGAACACTGAAGCTTTCTTT
TRBJ2-2	TRBV20-1	TRBD1	few	CSASSGGYTGELFF	TGCAGTGCTAGCTCAGGGGGATACACCGGGGAGCTGTTTTTT
TRBJ1-1	TRBV28	.	many	CASSRGGTMSTEAFF	TGTGCCAGCAGCCGTGGGGGCACTATGAGCACTGAAGCTTTCTTT
TRBJ1-3	TRBV28	.	many	CASSLYPSAGNTIYF	TGTGCCAGCAGTTTATACCCCTCGGCAGGAAACACCATATATTTT
TRBJ1-2	TRBV20-1	.	.	CSARDRGERGYTF	TGCAGTGCTAGAGATCGAGGGGAAAGGGGCTACACCTTC
TRBJ1-2	TRBV24-1	.	many	CATSDARGNYGYTF	TGTGCCACCAGTGATGCGCGGGGCAACTATGGCTACACCTTC
TRBJ2-6	TRBV6-2/TRBV6-3	TRBD1	many	CASSYSRDRILSGANVLTF	TGTGCCAGCAGTTACTCTAGGGACAGAATCCTCTCTGGGGCCAACGTCCTGACTTTC
TRBJ1-4	TRBV11-2	.	.	CASSLEDNEKLFF	TGTGCCAGCAGCTTAGAGGATAATGAAAAACTGTTTTTT
TRBJ1-5	TRBV19	.	many	CASSIFRGDSNQPQHF	TGTGCCAGTAGTATTTTCAGGGGAGATAGCAATCAGCCCCAGCATTTT
TRBJ2-4	TRBV7-8	TRBD2	many	CASSSVSGGANIQYF	TGTGCCAGCAGCTCAGTTAGCGGGGGGGCCAACATTCAGTACTTC
TRBJ2-3	TRBV20-1	.	.	CSDQGYGPGDTQYF	TGCAGTGATCAGGGCTACGGGCCTGGAGATACGCAGTATTTT
TRBJ2-7	TRBV29-1	.	many	CSVEVDRFNSYEQYF	TGCAGCGTTGAAGTGGACAGATTCAACTCCTACGAGCAGTACTTC
TRBJ1-5	TRBV5-1	.	many	CASSLEGHPAWPQHF	TGCGCCAGCAGCTTGGAAGGACACCCGGCATGGCCCCAGCATTTT
TRBJ2-7	TRBV6-1	TRBD1	many	CASRDRGAGEQYF	TGTGCCAGCAGGGACAGGGGCGCCGGGGAGCAGTACTTC
TRBJ1-2	TRBV15	.	.	CATSRGAANYGYTF	TGTGCCACCAGCAGGGGGGCAGCGAACTATGGCTACACCTTC
TRBJ2-3	TRBV6-2/TRBV6-3	.	many	CASSYPPKGGNADTQYF	TGTGCCAGCAGTTACCCGCCTAAGGGTGGGAACGCAGATACGCAGTATTTT
TRBJ1-6	TRBV27	.	.	CATGTFSSYSSPLHF	TGTGCCACCGGGACCTTCAGCTCCTATAGTTCACCCCTCCACTTT
TRBJ2-7	TRBV28	.	.	CASSPRGRTYEQYF	TGTGCCAGCAGTCCTCGGGGGCGGACCTACGAGCAGTACTTC
TRBJ1-3	TRBV5-5	.	many	CASSLRVSSGNTIYF	TGTGCCAGCAGCTTGCGGGTTAGCTCTGGAAACACCATATATTTT
TRBJ1-2	TRBV6-1	.	many	CASSEWRNYGYTF	TGTGCCAGCAGTGAATGGCGGAACTATGGCTACACCTTC
TRBJ1-2	TRBV20-1	.	many	CSALQGVYGYTF	TGCAGTGCTCTTCAGGGAGTCTATGGCTACACCTTC
TRBJ2-7	TRBV14	TRBD1	many	CASSLPGQGAYEQYF	TGTGCCAGCAGCCTCCCGGGACAGGGGGCCTACGAGCAGTACTTC
TRBJ2-3	TRBV7-3	TRBD2	many	CASSLGSGGTDTQYF	TGTGCCAGCAGCTTAGGTAGCGGGGGCACAGATACGCAGTATTTT
TRBJ2-1	TRBV29-1	.	many	CSALLADEQFF	TGCAGCGCCTTATTAGCTGATGAGCAGTTCTTC
TRBJ2-1	TRBV27	.	many	CASNYNEQFF	TGTGCCAGTAACTACAATGAGCAGTTCTTC
TRBJ2-5	TRBV19	.	many	CASSIYSSYQETQYF	TGTGCCAGTAGTATATACTCATCGTACCAAGAGACCCAGTACTTC
TRBJ2-7	TRBV10-1	.	few	CASSLDRRGEQYF	TGCGCCAGCAGCCTGGACAGGAGGGGCGAGCAGTACTTC
TRBJ2-3	TRBV24-1	.	many	CATSDSSRLWYF	TGTGCCACCAGTGATTCTTCCAGGCTCTGGTATTTT
TRBJ1-1	TRBV11-2	.	many	CASSLDRGLGQGAFF	TGTGCCAGCAGCTTAGATCGGGGTCTAGGTCAAGGAGCTTTCTTT
TRBJ2-5	TRBV29-1	.	many	CSVETSSQTQYF	TGCAGCGTCGAGACAAGCTCGCAGACCCAGTACTTC
TRBJ2-1	TRBV7-9	.	once	CASSVQGAGGSYNEQFF	TGTGCCAGCAGCGTGCAGGGGGCGGGAGGCTCCTACAATGAGCAGTTCTTC
TRBJ2-1	TRBV5-1	TRBD1	many	CASSLDGTGREQFF	TGCGCCAGCAGCTTGGACGGGACAGGTAGGGAGCAGTTCTTC
TRBJ2-3	TRBV5-1	TRBD2	many	CASELAGSDTQYF	TGCGCCAGCGAGCTAGCGGGGTCAGATACGCAGTATTTT
TRBJ1-5	TRBV19	.	.	CASSILGSNQPQHF	TGTGCCAGTAGTATTCTCGGATCCAATCAGCCCCAGCATTTT
TRBJ2-7	TRBV12-3/TRBV12-4	.	many	CASSLDNYEQYF	TGTGCCAGCAGTCTGGACAACTACGAGCAGTACTTC
TRBJ2-3	TRBV18	.	many	CASSPLGLPDTQYF	TGTGCCAGCTCACCACTGGGACTTCCAGATACGCAGTATTTT
TRBJ1-2	TRBV20-1	TRBD1	.	CSASIRDRGSNYGYTF	TGCAGTGCTAGTATCCGGGACAGGGGCTCTAACTATGGCTACACCTTC
TRBJ1-1	TRBV14	.	many	CASSPAPTWNTEAFF	TGTGCCAGCAGCCCTGCCCCAACCTGGAACACTGAAGCTTTCTTT
TRBJ1-5	TRBV11-1	.	many	CASSLAGAEPQHF	TGTGCCAGCAGCTTAGCAGGAGCTGAGCCCCAGCATTTT
TRBJ2-1	TRBV5-1	.	many	CASSLAQGTYNEQFF	TGCGCCAGCAGCTTGGCCCAGGGTACATACAATGAGCAGTTCTTC
TRBJ1-4	TRBV7-9	.	many	CASSLGGGILEKLFF	TGTGCCAGCAGCTTGGGGGGGGGGATACTTGAAAAACTGTTTTTT
TRBJ1-2	TRBV4-1	.	many	CASSQYGSYGYTF	TGCGCCAGCAGCCAATATGGAAGCTATGGCTACACCTTC
TRBJ2-2	TRBV27	TRBD2	many	CASSRGTSGGLTGELFF	TGTGCCAGCAGCAGGGGGACTAGCGGGGGCCTCACCGGGGAGCTGTTTTTT
TRBJ2-1	TRBV5-1	TRBD2	few	CASSLGSGSSYNEQFF	TGCGCCAGCAGCTTGGGGAGCGGGAGCTCCTACAATGAGCAGTTCTTC
TRBJ1-6	TRBV5-1	TRBD1	many	CASSPGTVYNSPLHF	TGCGCCAGCAGCCCCGGGACAGTGTATAATTCACCCCTCCACTTT
TRBJ1-2	TRBV19	.	many	CASSIKSGSMRYTF	TGTGCCAGTAGTATTAAGTCAGGGTCTATGCGCTACACCTTC
TRBJ1-1	TRBV6-1	.	many	CASSYEDHTEAFF	TGTGCCAGCAGTTACGAGGACCACACTGAAGCTTTCTTT
TRBJ1-4	TRBV6-1	.	many	CASARPGRKLFF	TGTGCCAGCGCTCGCCCTGGGCGGAAACTGTTTTTT
TRBJ1-5	TRBV5-1	.	many	CASSLTSNQPQHF	TGCGCCAGCAGCTTGACAAGCAATCAGCCCCAGCATTTT
TRBJ2-7	TRBV3-1	.	many	CASRRGQNEQYF	TGTGCCAGCAGGCGAGGGCAAAACGAGCAGTACTTC
TRBJ2-3	TRBV19	.	.	CASSTRSDTQYF	TGTGCCAGTAGTACGAGGTCGGATACGCAGTATTTT
TRBJ2-3	TRBV2	TRBD1	many	CASSLDRGKDTQYF	TGTGCCAGCAGTCTGGACAGGGGTAAGGATACGCAGTATTTT
TRBJ2-5	TRBV12-3/TRBV12-4	TRBD2	.	CASSLSSSGRFQETQYF	TGTGCCAGCAGTTTAAGCTCTAGCGGGAGGTTCCAAGAGACCCAGTACTTC
TRBJ2-3	TRBV7-8	.	.	CASSLRFSGAIADTQYF	TGTGCCAGCAGCTTAAGATTTTCGGGGGCGATTGCAGATACGCAGTATTTT
TRBJ2-1	TRBV24-1	TRBD1	.	CATSAPSGTGVNNEQFF	TGTGCCACCAGTGCCCCCAGCGGGACAGGGGTGAACAATGAGCAGTTCTTC
TRBJ1-5	TRBV20-1	.	many	CSASRFGEGNQPQHF	TGCAGTGCTAGTCGTTTCGGGGAAGGCAATCAGCCCCAGCATTTT
TRBJ1-2	TRBV6-1	.	.	CASSSRTAVYGYTF	TGTGCCAGCAGTAGCAGGACAGCTGTATATGGCTACACCTTC
TRBJ1-4	TRBV2	.	many	CASSGDFAGDEKLFF	TGTGCCAGCAGTGGAGACTTTGCAGGGGATGAAAAACTGTTTTTT